This entry features one T cell receptor (beta chain) sequence. Its antigen is currently not known. Base-call qualities are not available, and no considerably larger clone is one nucleotide away. The sample comes from a study of OX40 agonist ivuxolimab in advanced cancers. The study in broad terms: The costimulatory receptor OX40 (CD134) was targeted by ivuxolimab, a fully human IgG2 agonistic monoclonal antibody. A male proportion of roughly 80% and a mean age of approximately 55 years, ranging from 23 to 79, were recorded for the dose-escalation cohort. Intravenous ivuxolimab was administered to patients every 2 weeks at six dose levels: 0.01, 0.1, 0.3, 1.5, 3 and 10 mg/kg. Peripheral TCRbeta sequencing aimed to test whether ivuxolimab altered TCR sequence diversity and caused clonal T-cell expansion. Of the roughly 51 patients in dose escalation, around 19 had hepatocellular carcinoma, about 15 had melanoma, 9 had renal cell carcinoma and 9 had head and neck cancer. Patients were allowed to have had prior anti-PD-1, anti-PD-L1 or anti-CTLA-4 therapy, and more than 30% of the dose-escalation patients had previously received checkpoint inhibitors. The monotherapy dose-escalation portion (N of about 50 patients) of the phase I ivuxolimab trial is reported in the paper. Partial responses occurred in three dose-escalation patients: two with cutaneous melanoma and one with hepatocellular carcinoma.

Spanning cysteine to phenylalanine, the CDR3 consists of 12 amino acids. The only DNA kept is the CDR3, 36 bases in frame from the first base. V was cut back by 6 bases and J by 5 bases, leaving a gap of 10 bases between them. The germline V gene encodes CDR1 LNHDA and CDR2 SQIVND (reference sequence). The trial excluded patients who had a history of autoimmune disease or who were on systemic immunosuppression. In every dose cohort, peripheral blood was drawn for TCR sequencing at baseline, cycle 4 day 1, and cycle 7 day 1. Samples were obtained from an open-label, multicenter, first-in-human phase I dose-escalation trial of ivuxolimab. Adults with locally advanced or metastatic melanoma, renal cell carcinoma, hepatocellular carcinoma or head and neck squamous cell carcinoma were enrolled in the trial. Before TCR sequencing, CD4+ T cells and CD8+ T cells from peripheral blood were sorted into separate populations.

Genomic DNA was isolated from the sorted cells so that the TCRbeta CDR3 region could be sequenced. The immunoSEQ Assay was used to sequence the TCRbeta CDR3 regions. TCRdb carries this immuneACCESS record with in-frame sequences only. Its versions omit some clonotypes, under half of them owing to an unresolved V gene in the studies checked, with the rest unexplained. The sample records about 45,000 clones, over 65% of which are singletons. About 15% of the sample rests with the top ten. The investigation overall reported the following: In the 0.1-3.0 mg/kg groups, partial responders had among the lowest normalized peripheral clonal expansion, particularly in CD8+ T cells. After ivuxolimab, expanded clones were on average more numerous among CD8+ T cells than among CD4+ T cells. Clonal expansion of both CD4+ and CD8+ blood T cells was observed from baseline to week 6 at doses 0.1 to 3.0 mg/kg. Low levels of normalized T-cell clonal expansion were also seen in some nonresponding patients. The antigen specificity of the peripheral T cells that underwent clonal expansion was not determined.

The sequence derives from an adult with an advanced solid tumor such as melanoma, head and neck, liver or kidney cancer. The sequencing here drew on CD4+ or CD8+ T cells sorted from blood, taken in a trial of the OX40 agonist ivuxolimab. In this chain, TRBV19 is recombined with TRBJ2-5; the D gene cannot be named for sure. The CDR3 protein sequence reads: CASRQGSETQYF. DNA sequence: TGTGCCAGTAGGCAAGGATCGGAGACCCAGTACTTC.